This T cell receptor beta chain was captured by sequencing in a study of CD8 T cells in ankylosing spondylitis. Notes on the study in general: There were earlier reports of some motif variants in reactive arthritis synovial fluid and blood. A motif in TCR beta, a set of seven to nine highly homologous variants, appeared characteristic of ankylosing spondylitis blood. The clones that were linked to disease were reported to be significantly enriched in matched synovial fluid samples from ankylosing spondylitis patients.

Ten or more counts support this clonotype. What it recognizes is unknown. Germline V gives CDR1 SGHVS, CDR2 FNYEAQ. V shed 5 bases and J shed 3 bases, with 14 bases lying between them. There are 15 residues in the CDR3. TCRdb passed the 5' RACE reads through MiXCR, listing each CDR3 protein once. The sample includes a few hundred thousand distinct CDR3 sequences, approximately 10% of them seen just once. The sequence came from a male donor with ankylosing spondylitis or in good health (not recorded which). The sequencing sample was made of blood, either unsorted or a sorted T cell fraction (not recorded which). The chain carries TRBV7-6 and TRBJ1-3; D gene ambiguous. The CDR3 sequence is CASSPQSTNGNTIYF. The CDR3 region has the DNA TGTGCCAGCAGCCCACAATCGACAAATGGAAACACCATATATTTT.